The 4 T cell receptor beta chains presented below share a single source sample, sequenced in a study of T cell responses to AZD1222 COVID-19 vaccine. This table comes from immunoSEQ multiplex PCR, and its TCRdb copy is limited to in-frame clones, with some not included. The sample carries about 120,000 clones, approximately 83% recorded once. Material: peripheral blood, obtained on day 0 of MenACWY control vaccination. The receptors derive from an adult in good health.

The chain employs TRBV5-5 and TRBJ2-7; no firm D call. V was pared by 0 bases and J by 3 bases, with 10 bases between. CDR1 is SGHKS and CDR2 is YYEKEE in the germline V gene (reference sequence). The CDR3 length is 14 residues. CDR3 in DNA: TGTGCCAGCAGCTTGGAGGTGAAAGGCTACGAGCAGTACTTC. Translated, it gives CASSLEVKGYEQYF.

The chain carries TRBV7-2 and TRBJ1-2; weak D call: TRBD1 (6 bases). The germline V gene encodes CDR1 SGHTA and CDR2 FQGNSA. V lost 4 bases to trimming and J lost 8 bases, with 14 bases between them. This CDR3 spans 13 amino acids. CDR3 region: CASSSTGIGGYTF. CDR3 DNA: TGTGCCAGCAGCTCAACAGGGATAGGGGGCTACACCTTC.

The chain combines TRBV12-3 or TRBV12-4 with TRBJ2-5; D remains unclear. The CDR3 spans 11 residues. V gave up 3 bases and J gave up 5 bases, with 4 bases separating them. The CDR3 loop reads CASSLRETQYF. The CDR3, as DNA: TGTGCCAGCAGTTTGAGGGAGACCCAGTACTTC.

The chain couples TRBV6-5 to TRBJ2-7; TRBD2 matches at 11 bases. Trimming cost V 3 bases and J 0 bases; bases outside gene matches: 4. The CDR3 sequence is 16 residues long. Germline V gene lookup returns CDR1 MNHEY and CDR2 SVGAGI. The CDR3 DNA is TGTGCCAGCAGTTATACGACTAGCGGGGCCTCCTACGAGCAGTACTTC. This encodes CASSYTTSGASYEQYF.